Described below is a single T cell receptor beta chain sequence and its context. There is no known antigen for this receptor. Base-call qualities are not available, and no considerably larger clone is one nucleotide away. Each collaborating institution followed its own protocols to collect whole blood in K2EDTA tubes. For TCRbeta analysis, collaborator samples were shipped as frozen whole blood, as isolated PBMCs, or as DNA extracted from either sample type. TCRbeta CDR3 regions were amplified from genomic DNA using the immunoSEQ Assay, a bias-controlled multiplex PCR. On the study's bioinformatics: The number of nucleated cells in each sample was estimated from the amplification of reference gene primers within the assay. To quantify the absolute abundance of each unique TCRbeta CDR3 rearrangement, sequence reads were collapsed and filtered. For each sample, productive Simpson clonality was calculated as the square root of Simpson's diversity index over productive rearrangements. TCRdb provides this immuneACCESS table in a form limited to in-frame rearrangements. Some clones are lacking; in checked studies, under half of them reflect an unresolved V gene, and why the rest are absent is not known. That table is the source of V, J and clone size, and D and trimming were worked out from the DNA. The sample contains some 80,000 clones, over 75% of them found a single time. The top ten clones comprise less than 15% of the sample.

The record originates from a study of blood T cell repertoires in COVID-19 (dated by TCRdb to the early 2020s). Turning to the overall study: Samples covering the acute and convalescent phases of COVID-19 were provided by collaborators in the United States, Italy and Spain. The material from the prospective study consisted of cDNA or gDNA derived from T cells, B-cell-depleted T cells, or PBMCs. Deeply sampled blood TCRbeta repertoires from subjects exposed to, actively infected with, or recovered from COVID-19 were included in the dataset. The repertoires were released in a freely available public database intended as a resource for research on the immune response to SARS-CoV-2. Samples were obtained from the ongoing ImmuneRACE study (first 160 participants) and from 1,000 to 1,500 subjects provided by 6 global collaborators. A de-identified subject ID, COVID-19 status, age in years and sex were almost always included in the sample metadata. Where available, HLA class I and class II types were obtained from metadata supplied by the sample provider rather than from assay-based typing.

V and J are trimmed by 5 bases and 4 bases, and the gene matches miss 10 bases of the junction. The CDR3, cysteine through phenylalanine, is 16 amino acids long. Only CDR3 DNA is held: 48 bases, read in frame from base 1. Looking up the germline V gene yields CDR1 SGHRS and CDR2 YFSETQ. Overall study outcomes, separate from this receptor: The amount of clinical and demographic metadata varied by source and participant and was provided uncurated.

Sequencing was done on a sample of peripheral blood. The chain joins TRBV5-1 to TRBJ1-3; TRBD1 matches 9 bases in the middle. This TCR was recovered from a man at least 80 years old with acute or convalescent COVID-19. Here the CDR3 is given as CASRPAGTGFGNTIYF. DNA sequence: TGCGCCAGCAGACCCGCCGGGACAGGGTTCGGAAACACCATATATTTT. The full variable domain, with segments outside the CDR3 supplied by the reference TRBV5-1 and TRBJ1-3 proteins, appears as KAGVTQTPRYLIKTRGQQVTLSCSPISGHRSVSWYQQTPGQGLQFLFEYFSETQRNKGNFPGRFSGRQFSNSRSEMNVSTLELGDSALYLCASRPAGTGFGNTIYFGEGSWLTVV.